One and the same sample provided the 14 T cell receptor beta chains below, sequenced in a study of CD8 T cells in ankylosing spondylitis. TCRdb passed the 5' RACE reads through MiXCR, listing each CDR3 protein once. The repertoire includes approximately 190,000 distinct CDR3 sequences, over 10% of them detected once, and more than 9.5% sits in the top ten. The sample comprised blood, either unsorted or a sorted T cell fraction (not recorded which). All receptors derive from a female donor with ankylosing spondylitis or in good health (not recorded which).

The chain couples TRBV20-1 to TRBJ2-1; possibly TRBD2 for D (6 bases). The CDR3 sequence is 17 residues long. Germline lookup yields CDR1 DFQATT and CDR2 SNEGSKA (reference sequence). Trimming took off 6 bases at V and 7 bases at J, with 28 bases between the two ends. Here the CDR3 reads CSAGKVSSGERGNEQFF. CDR3 DNA: TGCAGTGCGGGGAAGGTATCGTCGGGAGAGAGGGGTAATGAGCAGTTCTTC.

This clonotype has a handful of counts. This chain connects TRBV7-9 to TRBJ1-1; TRBD1 might be the D (6 bases). Germline V CDR1 and CDR2: SEHNR, FQNEAQ (reference sequence). CDR3 size: 17 residues. Trimming took 0 bases from V and 0 from J, leaving 14 bases between them. CDR3 nucleotide sequence: TGTGCCAGCAGCTTAGCCGGGGGGGGGCCCATGAACACTGAAGCTTTCTTT. Translation gives CASSLAGGGPMNTEAFF.

V usage is TRBV27 and J usage is TRBJ2-7; possibly TRBD1 for D (6 bases). This CDR3 region has 13 residues. Trimming took 5 bases from V and 3 from J, leaving 11 bases between them. Per the germline V gene, CDR1 is MNHEY and CDR2 is SMNVEV (reference sequence). CDR3 DNA: TGTGCCAGCAGTCCGGAACAGGGCTACGAGCAGTACTTC. Protein product: CASSPEQGYEQYF.

This clonotype was counted at least ten times. The chain employs TRBV24-1 and TRBJ2-1, with D uncertain. The germline CDR1 and CDR2 sequences are KGHDR and SFDVKD. The CDR3 consists of 15 residues. The ends were cut back, 1 base at V and 2 bases at J, with 8 bases in the middle. The CDR3: CATSDFSTTYNEQFF. The CDR3 region has the DNA TGTGCCACCAGTGATTTTAGTACTACCTACAATGAGCAGTTCTTC.

This clonotype was detected only a few times. V usage is TRBV7-2 and J usage is TRBJ1-5; D perhaps matches TRBD1 (6 bases). The CDR3 is 15 residues long. Germline CDR1 is SGHTA and CDR2 is FQGNSA. The V gene lost 0 bases and the J gene lost 5 bases, with 11 bases spanning the gap. In DNA, the CDR3 is TGTGCCAGCAGCTTAGCGTGGGGGCGGGATCAGCCCCAGCATTTT. Translating it yields CASSLAWGRDQPQHF.

With regard to this clonotype: A clone one base away is much larger, so this may be a read error. J is TRBJ2-1 and V is TRBV30, with D unclear. CDR3 length: 13 residues. CDR1 and CDR2 (germline): GTSNPN, SVGIG (reference sequence). V shed 7 bases and J shed 0 bases, with 10 bases lying between them. The CDR3 reads CAFQMSSYNEQFF. CDR3 coding DNA: TGTGCCTTCCAAATGAGCTCCTACAATGAGCAGTTCTTC.

CDR3 DNA: TGCAGCGTTTTAAGACAGGGTCTCACAGATACGCAGTATTTT. Protein product: CSVLRQGLTDTQYF. The V call is TRBV29-1, the J call TRBJ2-3, with 7 bases matching TRBD1. Germline V gives CDR1 SQVTM, CDR2 ANQGSEA. The junction had 7 bases not matched to a gene; V was cut back by 5 bases and J by 2 bases. This CDR3 spans 14 amino acids.

This chain links TRBV5-1 with TRBJ1-5, with 7 bases fitting TRBD1. J was trimmed by 6 bases and V by 0 bases; bases with no gene match: 6. The CDR3 has 15 amino acids. CDR1 is SGHRS, CDR2 YFSETQ, per germline. The CDR3 loop reads CASSLERQGGQPQHF. As DNA, the CDR3 is TGCGCCAGCAGCTTGGAGCGACAGGGAGGTCAGCCCCAGCATTTT.

This clonotype has a count of ten or more. A junction boundary mismatches the germline segment, possibly from a read error. The V gene is TRBV18, the J gene TRBJ2-7, with D uncertain. There are 14 residues in the CDR3. Germline V CDR1 and CDR2: KGHSH, LQKENI. The CDR3 nucleotides read TGTGCCAGCTCACCACTAGGCCCCTCCGACGAGCAGTACTTC. Residues: CASSPLGPSDEQYF. The variable domain in full, with the rest retrieved from reference TRBV18 and TRBJ2-7, is NAGVMQNPRHLVRRRGQEARLRCSPMKGHSHVYWYRQLPEEGLKFMVYLQKENIIDESGMPKERFSAEFPKEGPSILRIQQVVRGDSAAYFCASSPLGPSDEQYFGPGTRLTVT.

There are many counts of this clonotype. V gene TRBV5-1 combines with J gene TRBJ1-1, with D possibly being TRBD1 (5 bases). The CDR3 is 14 amino acids. CDR1 SGHRS and CDR2 YFSETQ come from the germline V gene. The V gene lost 0 bases and the J gene lost 6 bases, with 12 bases spanning the gap. CDR3 sequence reads: CASSLEGVGSEAFF. CDR3 bases: TGCGCCAGCAGCTTGGAAGGGGTCGGTTCTGAAGCTTTCTTT.

This clonotype was picked up many times. This rearrangement joins TRBV24-1 to TRBJ2-3; 8 nucleotides line up with TRBD1. The germline V gene encodes CDR1 KGHDR and CDR2 SFDVKD. The CDR3 consists of 15 residues. V shed 3 bases, J shed 5 bases, and the junction held 6 bases outside the gene matches. CDR3 DNA sequence: TGTGCCACCAGTGATCAGGGGGCGCGAGGAGATACGCAGTATTTT. It is translated as CATSDQGARGDTQYF.

This clonotype came up many times. The gene calls are TRBV7-2 and TRBJ2-7; D unclear. Per germline, CDR1 SGHTA and CDR2 FQGNSA. CDR3 length equals 12 residues. V was pared by 5 bases and J by 5 bases, with 10 bases between. In DNA form, the CDR3 reads TGTGCCAGCAGCGTAACTTTGAACGAGCAGTACTTC. Translating gives CASSVTLNEQYF.

This clonotype was seen at least ten times. The rearrangement joins TRBV15 to TRBJ2-3; D unresolved. Trimming left V 0 bases short and J 3 bases short, with 4 bases between. The CDR3 contains 13 residues. From germline, CDR1 is LNHNV and CDR2 YYDKDF (reference sequence). In DNA form, the CDR3 reads TGTGCCACCAGCAGAGATCCTACAGATACGCAGTATTTT. As protein: CATSRDPTDTQYF.

This clonotype was seen ten or more times. The chain recombines TRBV24-1 with TRBJ2-1; D is perhaps TRBD1 or TRBD2 (6 bases each). CDR3 size: 16 residues. CDR1 and CDR2 (germline): KGHDR, SFDVKD. V lost 4 bases and J 7 bases, leaving 19 bases between the germline ends. CDR3 coding DNA: TGTGCCACCAGTGACCTAGGGGGGAAGCTGCTAAATGAGCAGTTCTTC. Translation gives CATSDLGGKLLNEQFF.